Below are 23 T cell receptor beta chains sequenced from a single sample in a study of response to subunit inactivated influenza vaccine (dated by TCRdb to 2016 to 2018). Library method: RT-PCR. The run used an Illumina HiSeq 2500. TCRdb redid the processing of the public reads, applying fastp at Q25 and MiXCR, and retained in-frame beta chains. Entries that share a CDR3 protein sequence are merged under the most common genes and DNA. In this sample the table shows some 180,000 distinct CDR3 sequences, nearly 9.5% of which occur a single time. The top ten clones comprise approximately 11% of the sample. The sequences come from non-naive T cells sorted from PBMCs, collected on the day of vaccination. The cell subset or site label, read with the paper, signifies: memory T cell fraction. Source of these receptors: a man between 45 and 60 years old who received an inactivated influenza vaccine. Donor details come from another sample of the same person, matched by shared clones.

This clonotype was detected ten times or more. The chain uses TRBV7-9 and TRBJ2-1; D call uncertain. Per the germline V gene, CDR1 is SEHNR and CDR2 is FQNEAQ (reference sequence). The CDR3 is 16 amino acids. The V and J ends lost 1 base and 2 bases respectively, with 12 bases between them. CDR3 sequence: CASSLGVRVPYNEQFF. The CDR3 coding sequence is TGTGCCAGCAGCTTAGGGGTCCGGGTTCCCTACAATGAGCAGTTCTTC.

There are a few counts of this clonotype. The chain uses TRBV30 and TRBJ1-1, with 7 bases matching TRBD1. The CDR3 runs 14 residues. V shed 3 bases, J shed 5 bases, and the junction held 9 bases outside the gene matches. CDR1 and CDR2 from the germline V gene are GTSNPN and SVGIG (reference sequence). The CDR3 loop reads CAWRAGGGRTEAFF. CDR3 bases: TGTGCCTGGAGGGCAGGGGGTGGGCGGACTGAAGCTTTCTTT.

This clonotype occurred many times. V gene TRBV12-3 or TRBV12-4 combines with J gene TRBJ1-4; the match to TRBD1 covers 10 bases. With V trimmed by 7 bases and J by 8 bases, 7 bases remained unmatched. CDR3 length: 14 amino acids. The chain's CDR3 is CASTRTGGVEKLFF. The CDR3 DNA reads TGTGCCAGCACCCGGACAGGGGGAGTGGAAAAACTGTTTTTT.

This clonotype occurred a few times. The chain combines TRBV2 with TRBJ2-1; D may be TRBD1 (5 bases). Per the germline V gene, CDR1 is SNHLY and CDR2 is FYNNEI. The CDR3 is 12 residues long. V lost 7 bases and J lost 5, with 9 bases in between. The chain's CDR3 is CASKDNNNEQFF. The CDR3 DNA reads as TGTGCCAGCAAGGACAACAACAATGAGCAGTTCTTC. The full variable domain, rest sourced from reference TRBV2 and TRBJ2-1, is EPEVTQTPSHQVTQMGQEVILRCVPISNHLYFYWYRQILGQKVEFLVSFYNNEISEKSEIFDDQFSVERPDGSNFTLKIRSTKLEDSAMYFCASKDNNNEQFFGPGTRLTVL.

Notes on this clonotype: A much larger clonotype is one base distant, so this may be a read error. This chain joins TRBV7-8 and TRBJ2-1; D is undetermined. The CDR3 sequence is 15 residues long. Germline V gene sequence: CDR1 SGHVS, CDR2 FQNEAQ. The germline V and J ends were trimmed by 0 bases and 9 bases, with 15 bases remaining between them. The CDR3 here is CASSLAPVNPTEQFF. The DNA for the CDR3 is TGTGCCAGCAGCTTAGCGCCGGTCAACCCCACTGAGCAGTTCTTC.

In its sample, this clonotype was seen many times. CDR3 amino acids: CASSLAGPPYNEQFF. CDR3 coding DNA: TGTGCCAGCAGTCTAGCGGGCCCCCCCTACAATGAGCAGTTCTTC. V gene TRBV6-2 or TRBV6-3 combines with J gene TRBJ2-1, with 8 nucleotides matching TRBD2. Trimming took 5 bases from V and 2 from J; bases not matched to a gene: 5. This CDR3 spans 15 amino acids. Germline V gene lookup returns CDR1 MNHEY and CDR2 SVGEGT.

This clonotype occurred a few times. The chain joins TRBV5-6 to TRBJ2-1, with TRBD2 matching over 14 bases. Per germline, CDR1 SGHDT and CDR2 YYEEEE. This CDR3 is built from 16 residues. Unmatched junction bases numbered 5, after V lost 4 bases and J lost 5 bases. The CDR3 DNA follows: TGTGCCAGCAGCAACCCGGGACTAGCGGGAGACAATGAGCAGTTCTTC. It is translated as CASSNPGLAGDNEQFF.

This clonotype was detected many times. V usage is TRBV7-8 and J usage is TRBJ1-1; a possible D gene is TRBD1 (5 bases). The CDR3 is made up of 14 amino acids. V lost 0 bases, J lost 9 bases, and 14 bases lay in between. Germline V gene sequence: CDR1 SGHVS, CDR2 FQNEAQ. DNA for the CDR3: TGTGCCAGCAGCTTAGCCAGGGAGGGACTTCAAGCTTTCTTT. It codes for CASSLAREGLQAFF. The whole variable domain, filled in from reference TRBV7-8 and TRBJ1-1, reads GAGVSQSPRYKVAKRGQDVALRCDPISGHVSLFWYQQALGQGPEFLTYFQNEAQLDKSGLPSDRFFAERPEGSVSTLKIQRTQQEDSAVYLCASSLAREGLQAFFGQGTRLTVV.

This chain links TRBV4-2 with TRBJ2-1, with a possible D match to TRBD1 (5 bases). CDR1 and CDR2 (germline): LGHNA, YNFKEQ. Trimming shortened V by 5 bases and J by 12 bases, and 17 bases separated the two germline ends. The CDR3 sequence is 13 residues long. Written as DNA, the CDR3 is TGTGCCAGCAGCGAACAGTTAACGCAGGGGCAGTTCTTC. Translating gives CASSEQLTQGQFF.

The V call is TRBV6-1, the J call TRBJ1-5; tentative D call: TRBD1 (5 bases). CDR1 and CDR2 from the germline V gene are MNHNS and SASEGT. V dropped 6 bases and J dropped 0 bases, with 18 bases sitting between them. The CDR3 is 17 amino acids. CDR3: CASSRGLTDSSNQPQHF. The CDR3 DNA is TGTGCCAGCAGCCGGGGCCTAACAGATAGTAGCAATCAGCCCCAGCATTTT.

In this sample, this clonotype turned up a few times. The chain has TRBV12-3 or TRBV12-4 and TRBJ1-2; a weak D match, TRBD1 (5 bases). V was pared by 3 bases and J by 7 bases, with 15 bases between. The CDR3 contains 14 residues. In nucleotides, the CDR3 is TGTGCCAGCAGTTTCGGGGGGGGGTCAGGTGGCTACACCTTC. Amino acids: CASSFGGGSGGYTF.

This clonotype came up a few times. CDR3 nucleotides: TGTGCCAGCAATGGACTAGCGGATAGCTCCTACAATGAGCAGTTCTTC. It is translated as CASNGLADSSYNEQFF. V gene TRBV3-1 combines with J gene TRBJ2-1; 10 bases match TRBD2. Trimming took 7 bases from V and 0 from J; bases not matched to a gene: 6. Germline values: CDR1 LGHDT, CDR2 YNNKEL (reference sequence). The CDR3 has 16 residues.

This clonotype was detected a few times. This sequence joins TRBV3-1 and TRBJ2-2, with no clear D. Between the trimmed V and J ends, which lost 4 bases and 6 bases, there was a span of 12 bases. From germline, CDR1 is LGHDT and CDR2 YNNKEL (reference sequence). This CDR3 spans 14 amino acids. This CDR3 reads CASSLDGVSGELFF. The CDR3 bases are TGTGCCAGCAGCCTGGACGGAGTCTCCGGGGAGCTGTTTTTT.

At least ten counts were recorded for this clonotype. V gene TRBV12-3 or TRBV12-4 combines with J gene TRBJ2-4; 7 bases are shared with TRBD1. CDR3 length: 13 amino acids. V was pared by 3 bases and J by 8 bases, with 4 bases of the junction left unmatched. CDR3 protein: CASSFRQGDIQYF. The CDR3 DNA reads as TGTGCCAGCAGTTTCCGGCAGGGGGACATTCAGTACTTC.

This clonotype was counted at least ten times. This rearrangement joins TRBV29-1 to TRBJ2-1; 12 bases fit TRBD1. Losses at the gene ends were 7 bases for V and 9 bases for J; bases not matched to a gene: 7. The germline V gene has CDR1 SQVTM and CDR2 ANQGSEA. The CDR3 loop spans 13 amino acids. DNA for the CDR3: TGCAGCGCCGAGGGGGACAGGGGGCCTGAGCAGTTCTTC. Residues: CSAEGDRGPEQFF.

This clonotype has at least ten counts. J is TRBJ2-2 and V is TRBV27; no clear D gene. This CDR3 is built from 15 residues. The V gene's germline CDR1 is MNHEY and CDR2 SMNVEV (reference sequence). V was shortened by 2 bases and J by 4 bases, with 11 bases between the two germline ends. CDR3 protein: CASSLRDSGTGELFF. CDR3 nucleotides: TGTGCCAGCAGTTTAAGGGATTCCGGCACCGGGGAGCTGTTTTTT.

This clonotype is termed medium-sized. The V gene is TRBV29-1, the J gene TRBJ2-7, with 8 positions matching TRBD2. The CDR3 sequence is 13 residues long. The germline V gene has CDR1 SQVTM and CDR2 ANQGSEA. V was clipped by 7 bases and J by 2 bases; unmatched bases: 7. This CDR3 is CSARLATTYEQYF. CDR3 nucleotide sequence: TGCAGCGCCAGACTAGCGACCACCTACGAGCAGTACTTC.

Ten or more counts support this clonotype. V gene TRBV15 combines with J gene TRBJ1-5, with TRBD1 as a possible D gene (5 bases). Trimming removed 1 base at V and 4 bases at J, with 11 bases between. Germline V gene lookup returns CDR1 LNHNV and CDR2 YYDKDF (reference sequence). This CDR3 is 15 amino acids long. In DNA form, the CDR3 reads TGTGCCACCAGCAGAGGGGCGGGACGGAATCAGCCCCAGCATTTT. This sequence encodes CATSRGAGRNQPQHF.

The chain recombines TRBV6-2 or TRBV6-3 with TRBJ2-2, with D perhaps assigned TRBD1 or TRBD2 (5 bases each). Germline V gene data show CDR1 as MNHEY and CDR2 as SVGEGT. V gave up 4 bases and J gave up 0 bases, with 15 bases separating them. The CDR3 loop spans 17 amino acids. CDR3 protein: CASSSGTVHANTGELFF. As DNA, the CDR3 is TGTGCCAGCAGTTCTGGGACGGTACACGCGAACACCGGGGAGCTGTTTTTT.

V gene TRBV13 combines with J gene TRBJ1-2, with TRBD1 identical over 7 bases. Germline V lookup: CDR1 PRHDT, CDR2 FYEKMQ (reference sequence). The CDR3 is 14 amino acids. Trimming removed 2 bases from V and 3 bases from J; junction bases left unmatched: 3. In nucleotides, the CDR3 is TGTGCCAGCAGCTTATCCAGGGGGGACTATGGCTACACCTTC. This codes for CASSLSRGDYGYTF.

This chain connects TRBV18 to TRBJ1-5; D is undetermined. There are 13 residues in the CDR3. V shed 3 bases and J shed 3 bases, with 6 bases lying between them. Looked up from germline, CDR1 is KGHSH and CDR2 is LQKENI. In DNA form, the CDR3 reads TGTGCCAGCTCACCCGCGGACAATCAGCCCCAGCATTTT. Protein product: CASSPADNQPQHF.

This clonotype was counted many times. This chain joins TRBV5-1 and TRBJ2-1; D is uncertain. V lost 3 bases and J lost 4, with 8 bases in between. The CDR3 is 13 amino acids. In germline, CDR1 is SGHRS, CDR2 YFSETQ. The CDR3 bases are TGCGCCAGCAGCTCGACACGGTACAATGAGCAGTTCTTC. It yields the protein CASSSTRYNEQFF.

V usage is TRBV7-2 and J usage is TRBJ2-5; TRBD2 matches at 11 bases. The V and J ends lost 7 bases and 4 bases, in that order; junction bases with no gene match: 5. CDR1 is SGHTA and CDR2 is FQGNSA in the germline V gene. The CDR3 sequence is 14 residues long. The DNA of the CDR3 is TGTGCCAGCAACACACTAGCGGGAGCAGAGACCCAGTACTTC. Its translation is CASNTLAGAETQYF. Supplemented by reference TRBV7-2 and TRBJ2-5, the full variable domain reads GAGVSQSPSNKVTEKGKDVELRCDPISGHTALYWYRQSLGQGLEFLIYFQGNSAPDKSGLPSDRFSAERTGGSVSTLTIQRTQQEDSAVYLCASNTLAGAETQYFGPGTRLLVL.